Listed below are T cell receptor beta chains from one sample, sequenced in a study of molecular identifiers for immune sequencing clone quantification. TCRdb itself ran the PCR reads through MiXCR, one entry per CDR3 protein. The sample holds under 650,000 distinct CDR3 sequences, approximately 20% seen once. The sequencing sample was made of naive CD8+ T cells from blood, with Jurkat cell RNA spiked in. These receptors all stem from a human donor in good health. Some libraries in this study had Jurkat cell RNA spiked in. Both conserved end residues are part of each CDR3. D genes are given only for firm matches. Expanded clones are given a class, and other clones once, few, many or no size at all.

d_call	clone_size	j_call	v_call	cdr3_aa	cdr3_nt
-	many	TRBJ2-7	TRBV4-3	CASSQERQSYYEQYF	TGCGCCAGCAGCCAAGAACGTCAGAGCTACTACGAGCAGTACTTC
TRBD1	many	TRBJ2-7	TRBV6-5	CASYSGTGPYEQYF	TGTGCCAGCTACTCCGGGACAGGGCCCTACGAGCAGTACTTC
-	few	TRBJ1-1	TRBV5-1	CASSLAAGEAFF	TGCGCCAGCAGCTTGGCAGCGGGGGAAGCTTTCTTT
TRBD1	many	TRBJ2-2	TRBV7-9	CASSLSDRDNTGELFF	TGTGCCAGCAGCTTATCGGACAGGGACAACACCGGGGAGCTGTTTTTT
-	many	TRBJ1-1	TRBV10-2	CASSLNGPGAFF	TGCGCCAGCAGCCTAAACGGGCCCGGAGCTTTCTTT
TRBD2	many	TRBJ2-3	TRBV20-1	CSARDPSGSALSTDTQYF	TGCAGTGCTAGAGATCCCAGCGGGAGTGCTCTTAGCACAGATACGCAGTATTTT
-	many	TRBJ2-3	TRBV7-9	CASSSRLEAPTDTQYF	TGTGCCAGCAGCTCTAGACTAGAAGCGCCCACAGATACGCAGTATTTT
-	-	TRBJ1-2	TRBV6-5	CASSLVEGYGYTF	TGTGCCAGCAGCCTAGTGGAGGGCTATGGCTACACCTTC
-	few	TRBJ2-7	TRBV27	CASSSETGQSSYEQYF	TGTGCCAGCAGTTCGGAAACAGGCCAAAGCTCCTACGAGCAGTACTTC
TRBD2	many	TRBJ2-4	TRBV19	CASSIGSGEAKNIQYF	TGTGCCAGTAGTATAGGAAGCGGGGAAGCCAAAAACATTCAGTACTTC
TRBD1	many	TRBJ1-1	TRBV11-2	CASSLVQGAVNTEAFF	TGTGCCAGCAGCTTAGTCCAGGGGGCGGTCAACACTGAAGCTTTCTTT
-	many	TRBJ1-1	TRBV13	CASSLGPGSPTTEAFF	TGTGCCAGCAGCTTAGGACCGGGAAGCCCGACTACTGAAGCTTTCTTT
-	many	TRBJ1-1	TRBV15	CATSTGTEPKAFF	TGTGCCACCAGTACCGGGACGGAACCAAAAGCTTTCTTT
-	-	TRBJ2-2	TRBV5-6	CVSSHEGSGELFF	TGTGTCAGCAGCCACGAGGGGAGCGGGGAGCTGTTTTTT
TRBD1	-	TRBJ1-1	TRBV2	CASITRGPETEAFF	TGTGCCAGCATAACCAGGGGGCCGGAGACTGAAGCTTTCTTT
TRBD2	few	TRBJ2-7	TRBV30	CAWQTSGTYEQYF	TGTGCCTGGCAGACTAGCGGAACATACGAGCAGTACTTC
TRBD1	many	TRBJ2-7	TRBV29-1	CSVEQGDSYEQYF	TGCAGCGTTGAACAGGGGGACTCCTACGAGCAGTACTTC
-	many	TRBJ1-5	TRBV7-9	CASSTDGNQPQHF	TGTGCCAGCAGCACTGACGGGAATCAGCCCCAGCATTTT
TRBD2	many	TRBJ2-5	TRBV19	CASSQLAGPNQETQYF	TGTGCCAGTAGTCAACTAGCGGGCCCAAACCAAGAGACCCAGTACTTC
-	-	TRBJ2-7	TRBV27	CASSLGGGAAYEQYF	TGTGCCAGCAGTCTGGGGGGGGGCGCAGCCTACGAGCAGTACTTC
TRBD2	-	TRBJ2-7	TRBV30	CAWASGLYYEQYF	TGTGCCTGGGCTAGCGGGCTATACTACGAGCAGTACTTC
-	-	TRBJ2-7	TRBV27	CASSLSQGLKAYEKYF	TGTGCCAGCAGTTTATCTCAGGGACTGAAGGCCTACGAGAAGTACTTC
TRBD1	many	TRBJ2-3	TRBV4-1	CASSQEDRRTSTDTQYF	TGCGCCAGCAGCCAAGAGGACAGGAGAACTAGCACAGATACGCAGTATTTT
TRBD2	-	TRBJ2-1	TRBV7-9	CASSLALAENNEQFF	TGTGCCAGCAGCTTAGCTCTAGCGGAGAACAATGAGCAGTTCTTC
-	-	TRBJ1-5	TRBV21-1	CASSRGETGGDQPQHF	TGTGCCAGCAGCCGAGGGGAGACAGGGGGCGATCAGCCCCAGCATTTT
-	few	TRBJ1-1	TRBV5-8	CASSLEGSWAIEAFF	TGTGCCAGCAGCTTGGAGGGGAGTTGGGCCATCGAAGCTTTCTTT
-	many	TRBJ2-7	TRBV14	CASSHGRAVYEQYF	TGTGCCAGCAGCCACGGCAGGGCTGTCTACGAGCAGTACTTC
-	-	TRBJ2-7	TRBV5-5	CASSYRAIAGAYEQYF	TGTGCCAGCAGCTATCGGGCGATAGCAGGGGCCTACGAGCAGTACTTC
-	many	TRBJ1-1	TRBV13	CASSSDSNTEAFF	TGTGCCAGCAGCTCAGACAGTAACACTGAAGCTTTCTTT
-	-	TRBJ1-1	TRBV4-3	CASSQYRANTEAFF	TGCGCCAGCAGCCAATATAGAGCGAACACTGAAGCTTTCTTT
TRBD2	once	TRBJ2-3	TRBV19	CASTGLAGYGSTDTQYF	TGTGCCAGCACAGGACTAGCGGGCTACGGTAGCACAGATACGCAGTATTTT
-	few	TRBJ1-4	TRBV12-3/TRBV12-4	CASSFLAGNEKLFF	TGTGCCAGCAGTTTTCTAGCAGGCAACGAAAAACTGTTTTTT
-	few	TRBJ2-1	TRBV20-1	CSALERLSHEQFF	TGCAGTGCTCTAGAGCGGCTCTCCCATGAGCAGTTCTTC
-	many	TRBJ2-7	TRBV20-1	CSAHDVEGYEQYF	TGCAGTGCTCATGACGTGGAGGGCTACGAGCAGTACTTC
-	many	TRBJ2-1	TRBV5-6	CASSPRRGSSYNEQFF	TGTGCCAGCAGTCCTCGGAGGGGGAGCTCCTACAATGAGCAGTTCTTC
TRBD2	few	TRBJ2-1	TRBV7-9	CASSLEGGSLNEQFF	TGTGCCAGCAGCTTAGAAGGCGGGAGTCTAAATGAGCAGTTCTTC
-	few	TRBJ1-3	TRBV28	CASGQPRDTIYF	TGTGCCAGCGGCCAGCCGAGGGACACCATATATTTT
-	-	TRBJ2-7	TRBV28	CASSPYSGLSYEQYF	TGTGCCAGCAGTCCGTATAGCGGCCTCTCCTACGAGCAGTACTTC
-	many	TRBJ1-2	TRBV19	CASSAGVYYGYTF	TGTGCCAGTAGTGCAGGGGTTTATTATGGCTACACCTTC
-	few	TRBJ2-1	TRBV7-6	CASSLGVGTRYNEQFF	TGTGCCAGCAGCTTGGGAGTCGGGACAAGGTACAATGAGCAGTTCTTC
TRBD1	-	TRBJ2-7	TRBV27	CASNTGQGSNEQCF	TGTGCCAGCAATACGGGACAGGGTTCGAACGAGCAGTGCTTC
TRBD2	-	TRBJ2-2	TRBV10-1	CASSEMGLVNTGELFF	TGCGCCAGCAGTGAGATGGGACTAGTGAACACCGGGGAGCTGTTTTTT
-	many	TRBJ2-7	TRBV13	CASSHAGEQYF	TGTGCCAGCAGCCACGCGGGGGAGCAGTACTTC
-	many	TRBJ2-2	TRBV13	CASRGPGPGELFF	TGTGCCAGCAGGGGGCCAGGGCCCGGGGAGCTGTTTTTT
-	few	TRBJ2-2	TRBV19	CASTPRHGNTGELFF	TGTGCCAGTACCCCCCGGCACGGGAACACCGGGGAGCTGTTTTTT
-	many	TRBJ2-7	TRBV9	CASSVGARSSYEQYF	TGTGCCAGCAGCGTAGGCGCCAGGAGCTCCTACGAGCAGTACTTC
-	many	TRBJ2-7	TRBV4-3	CASSQDAGSYEQYF	TGCGCCAGCAGCCAAGATGCTGGCTCCTACGAGCAGTACTTC
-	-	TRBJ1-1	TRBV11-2	CASSLWRLSGTEAFF	TGTGCCAGCAGCTTATGGCGGCTCTCGGGCACTGAAGCTTTCTTT
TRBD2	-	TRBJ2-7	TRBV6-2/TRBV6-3	CGSSRLAGYEQYF	TGTGGCAGCAGTAGACTAGCGGGATACGAGCAGTACTTC
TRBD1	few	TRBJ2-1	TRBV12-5	CASGQDRGLYNEQFF	TGTGCTAGTGGCCAGGACAGGGGCCTGTACAATGAGCAGTTCTTC
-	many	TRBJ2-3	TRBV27	CASSLSNPPADTQYF	TGTGCCAGCAGTTTATCAAACCCCCCCGCAGATACGCAGTATTTT
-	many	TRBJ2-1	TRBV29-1	CSVAGAGAEQFF	TGCAGCGTTGCGGGGGCGGGGGCTGAGCAGTTCTTC
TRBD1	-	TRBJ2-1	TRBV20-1	CSVNSRDRAYNEQFF	TGCAGTGTGAATAGCCGGGACAGAGCCTACAATGAGCAGTTCTTC
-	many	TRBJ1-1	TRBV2	CASSDYGRNTEAFF	TGTGCCAGCAGTGATTACGGCAGGAACACTGAAGCTTTCTTT
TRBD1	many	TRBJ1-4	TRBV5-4	CASSLVGQGFPNEKLFF	TGTGCCAGCAGCTTGGTTGGACAGGGGTTCCCTAATGAAAAACTGTTTTTT
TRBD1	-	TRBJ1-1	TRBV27	CASSLSGTGFTEAFF	TGTGCCAGCAGTTTATCCGGGACAGGGTTTACTGAAGCTTTCTTT
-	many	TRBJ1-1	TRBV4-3	CASSQERGLRMNTEAFF	TGCGCCAGCAGCCAAGAACGGGGGCTGAGGATGAACACTGAAGCTTTCTTT